The text below deals with one T cell receptor (beta chain). Trimming removed 2 bases at V and 5 bases at J, with 10 bases between. This CDR3 region has 13 residues. Germline V gene lookup returns CDR1 SEHNR and CDR2 FQNEAQ (reference sequence). In the original analysis: Estimation of nucleated cell counts relied on the amplification of reference gene primers. Profiling relied on immunoSEQ multiplex PCR, and the TCRdb table lists in-frame clones only, not all of them. For V, J and clone size, that table is used; D and trimming come from the DNA. The table lists approximately 210,000 clones, 84% of them singletons, with about 10% in the top ten. The data stem from a study of blood T cell repertoires in COVID-19. For the study at large: PBMCs, B-cell-depleted T cells, or T cells were the source of the cDNA or gDNA that made up the material.

This chain uses TRBV7-9 with TRBJ2-7, with D possibly being TRBD2 (7 bases). The source is a woman aged 80 or older with COVID-19, enrolled during active disease. Sequenced: peripheral blood. The CDR3 DNA is TGTGCCAGCAGCTTATCGCGGGGGCACGAGCAGTACTTC. This gives the protein CASSLSRGHEQYF.